The source of this TCR beta chain is a study of shared clonotypes between healthy human individuals. Several immunoSEQ plates received, in even portions, the genomic DNA of each subset. Authors' data handling: Sequence data from immunoSEQ were junction-only and lacked quality scores; consequently, filtering differed. Some clones are missing from TCRdb's copy, which holds only in-frame ones; the method was immunoSEQ multiplex PCR. V and J calls and clone size are copied from that table; D and trimming were computed from the DNA. The table has roughly 1,500,000 clones, 98% seen once. The CDR3 length is 14 residues. The V end was cut by 6 bases, the J end by 6 bases, with 15 bases between. CDR1 LNHDA and CDR2 SQIVND come from the germline V gene (reference sequence).

This chain joins TRBV19 and TRBJ2-1, with D perhaps TRBD1 (7 bases). Sequenced sample: naive CD4+ T cells sorted from blood. The subset: CD45RA+ positively selected. The source is a man aged 25 to 45 in good health. CDR3 sequence reads: CASRNNRGGNEQFF. For the CDR3, the DNA is TGTGCCAGTAGGAACAACAGGGGAGGCAATGAGCAGTTCTTC. The full variable domain, with the rest looked up from reference TRBV19 and TRBJ2-1, is DGGITQSPKYLFRKEGQNVTLSCEQNLNHDAMYWYRQDPGQGLRLIYYSQIVNDFQKGDIAEGYSVSREKKESFPLTVTSAQKNPTAFYLCASRNNRGGNEQFFGPGTRLTVL.